This T cell receptor (beta chain) was sequenced in a study of memory CD4+ T cells and cytomegalovirus serostatus. Overall study: This sample comes from healthy Belgian adults, several CMV seropositive, around 26 seronegative. Findings of the study overall: The CMV-associated TCR signature appears largely within the CD4+ memory repertoire.

In the original analysis: Out-of-frame sequences were removed, leaving 2,204,828 distinct TCRbeta sequences. Using immunoSEQ multiplex PCR, the repertoire was profiled, and TCRdb retains in-frame clones only, with some absent. D and trimming were read from the DNA, whereas the V and J calls and clone size are those reported in that table. The sample comprises around 88,000 clones, roughly 80% of which are singletons, and about 4% rests with the top ten. Single viable CD3+CD4+CD8-CD45RO+ cells were sorted as the memory CD4+ T cells. Serostatus was set by detecting CMV pp150, pp28, p38, p52 IgG. Remarks on this clone: What it binds is unknown.

CDR1 and CDR2 (germline): SGHTS, YDEGEE. There are 16 residues in the CDR3. V was trimmed by 2 bases and J by 5 bases, leaving 16 bases between them. The sample taken for sequencing was memory CD4+ T cells from blood. This clonotype originated in an adult in good health and CMV-seropositive. The V and J genes are TRBV5-8 and TRBJ1-4; maybe TRBD1 (5 bases). The CDR3 DNA sequence: TGTGCCAGCAGCTTCCAGAGGGGTCCTCCAAATGAAAAACTGTTTTTT. This gives the protein CASSFQRGPPNEKLFF.